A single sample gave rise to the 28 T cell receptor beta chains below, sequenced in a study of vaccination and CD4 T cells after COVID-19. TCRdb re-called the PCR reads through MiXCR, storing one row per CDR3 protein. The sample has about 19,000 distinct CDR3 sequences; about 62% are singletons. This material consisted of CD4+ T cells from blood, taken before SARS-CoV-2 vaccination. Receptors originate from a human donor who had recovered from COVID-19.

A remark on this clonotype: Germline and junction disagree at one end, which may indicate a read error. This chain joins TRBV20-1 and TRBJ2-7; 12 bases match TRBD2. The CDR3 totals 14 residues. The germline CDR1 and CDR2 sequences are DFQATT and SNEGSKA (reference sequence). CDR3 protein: CSARLAGGRSERYF. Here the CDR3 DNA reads TGCAGTGCTAGACTAGCGGGAGGGCGAAGCGAGCGGTACTTC.

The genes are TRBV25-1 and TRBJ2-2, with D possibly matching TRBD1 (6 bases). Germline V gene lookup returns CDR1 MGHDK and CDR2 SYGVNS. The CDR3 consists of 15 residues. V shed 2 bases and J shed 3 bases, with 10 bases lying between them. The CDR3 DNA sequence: TGTGCCAGCAGTGAACAGGGGCTACACACCGGGGAGCTGTTTTTT. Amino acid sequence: CASSEQGLHTGELFF.

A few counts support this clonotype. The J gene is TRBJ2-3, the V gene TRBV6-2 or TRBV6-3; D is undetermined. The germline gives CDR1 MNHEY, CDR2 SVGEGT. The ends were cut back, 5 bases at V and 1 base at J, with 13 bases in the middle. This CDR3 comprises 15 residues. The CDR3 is CASSTPLRRTDTQYF. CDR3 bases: TGTGCCAGCAGTACTCCCCTGCGCCGCACAGATACGCAGTATTTT.

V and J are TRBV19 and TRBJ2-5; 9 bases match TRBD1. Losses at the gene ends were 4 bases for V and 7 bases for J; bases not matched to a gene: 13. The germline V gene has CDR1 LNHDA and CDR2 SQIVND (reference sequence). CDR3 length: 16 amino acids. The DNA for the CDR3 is TGTGCCAGTAGTACAACAGGGGGCCCTCCACCGTGGACCCAGTACTTC. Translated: CASSTTGGPPPWTQYF.

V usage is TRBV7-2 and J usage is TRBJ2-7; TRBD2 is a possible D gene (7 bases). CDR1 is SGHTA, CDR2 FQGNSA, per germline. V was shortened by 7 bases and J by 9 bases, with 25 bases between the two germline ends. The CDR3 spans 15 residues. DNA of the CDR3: TGTGCCAGCACCCAAACGAGGGGGGGGCTGGCTGGGCAGTACTTC. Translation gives CASTQTRGGLAGQYF. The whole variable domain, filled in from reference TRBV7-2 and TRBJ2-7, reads GAGVSQSPSNKVTEKGKDVELRCDPISGHTALYWYRQSLGQGLEFLIYFQGNSAPDKSGLPSDRFSAERTGGSVSTLTIQRTQQEDSAVYLCASTQTRGGLAGQYFGPGTRLTVT.

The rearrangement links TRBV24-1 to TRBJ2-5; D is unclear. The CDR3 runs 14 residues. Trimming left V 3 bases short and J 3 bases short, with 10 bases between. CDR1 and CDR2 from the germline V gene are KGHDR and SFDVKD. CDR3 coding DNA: TGTGCCACCAGTGATACTACGGTAGAAGAGACCCAGTACTTC. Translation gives CATSDTTVEETQYF.

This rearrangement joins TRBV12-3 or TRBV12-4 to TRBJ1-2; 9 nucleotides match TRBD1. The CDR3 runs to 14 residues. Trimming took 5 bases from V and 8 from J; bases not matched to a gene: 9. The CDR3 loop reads CASSPGTGFIGYTF. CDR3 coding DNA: TGTGCCAGCAGTCCCGGGACAGGGTTTATCGGCTACACCTTC.

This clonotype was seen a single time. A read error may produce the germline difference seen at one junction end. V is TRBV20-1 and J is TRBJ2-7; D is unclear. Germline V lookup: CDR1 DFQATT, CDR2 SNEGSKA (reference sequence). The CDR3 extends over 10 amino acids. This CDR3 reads CSARVVSHIF. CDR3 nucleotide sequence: TGCAGTGCTAGAGTCGTAAGTCATATCTTC.

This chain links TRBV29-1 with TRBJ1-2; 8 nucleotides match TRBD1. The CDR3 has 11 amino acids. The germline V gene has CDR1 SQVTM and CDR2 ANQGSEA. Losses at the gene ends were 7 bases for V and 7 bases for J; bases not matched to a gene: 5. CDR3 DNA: TGCAGCGCAGGGGGCGCGAGTGGCTACACCTTC. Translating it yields CSAGGASGYTF. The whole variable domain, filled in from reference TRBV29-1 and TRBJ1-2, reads SAVISQKPSRDICQRGTSLTIQCQVDSQVTMMFWYRQQPGQSLTLIATANQGSEATYESGFVIDKFPISRPNLTFSTLTVSNMSPEDSSIYLCSAGGASGYTFGSGTRLTVV.

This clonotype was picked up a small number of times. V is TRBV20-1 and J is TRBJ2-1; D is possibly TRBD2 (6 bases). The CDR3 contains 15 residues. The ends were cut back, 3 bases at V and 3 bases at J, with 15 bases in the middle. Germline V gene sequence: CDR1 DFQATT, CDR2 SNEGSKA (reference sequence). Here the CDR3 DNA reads TGCAGTGCTAGCGGGAGAGCTGATGTCTACAATGAGCAGTTCTTC. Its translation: CSASGRADVYNEQFF.

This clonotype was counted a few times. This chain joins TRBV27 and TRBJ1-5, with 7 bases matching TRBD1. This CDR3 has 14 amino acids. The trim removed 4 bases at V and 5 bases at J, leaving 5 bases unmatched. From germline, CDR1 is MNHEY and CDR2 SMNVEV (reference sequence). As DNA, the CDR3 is TGTGCCAGCAGTTCGGCAGGGGGACATCAGCCCCAGCATTTT. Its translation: CASSSAGGHQPQHF.

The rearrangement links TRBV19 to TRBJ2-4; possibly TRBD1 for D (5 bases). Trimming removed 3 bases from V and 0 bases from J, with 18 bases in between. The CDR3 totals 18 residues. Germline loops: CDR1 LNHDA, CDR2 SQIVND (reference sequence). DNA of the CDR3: TGTGCCAGTAGTATTGGGGCAAGGGGCTGGGAAGCCAAAAACATTCAGTACTTC. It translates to CASSIGARGWEAKNIQYF.

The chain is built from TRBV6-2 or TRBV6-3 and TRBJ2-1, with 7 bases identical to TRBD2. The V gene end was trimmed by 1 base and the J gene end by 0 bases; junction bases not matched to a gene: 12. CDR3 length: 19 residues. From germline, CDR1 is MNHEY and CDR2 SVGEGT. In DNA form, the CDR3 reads TGTGCCAGCAGTTACTTTACGAGCGGGGTGGGTCTCTCCTACAATGAGCAGTTCTTC. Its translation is CASSYFTSGVGLSYNEQFF.

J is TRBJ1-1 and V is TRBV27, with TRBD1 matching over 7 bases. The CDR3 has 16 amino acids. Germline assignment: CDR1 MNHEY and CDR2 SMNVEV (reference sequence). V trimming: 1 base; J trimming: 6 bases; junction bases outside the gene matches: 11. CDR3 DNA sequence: TGTGCCAGCAGTTTATTCGCCCCGGGACAGTCCTCTGAAGCTTTCTTT. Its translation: CASSLFAPGQSSEAFF.

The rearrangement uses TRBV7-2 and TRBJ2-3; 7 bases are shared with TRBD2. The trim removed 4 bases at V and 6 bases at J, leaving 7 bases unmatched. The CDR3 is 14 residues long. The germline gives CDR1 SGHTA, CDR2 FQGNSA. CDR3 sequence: CASSSGTIGDTQYF. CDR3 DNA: TGTGCCAGCAGCTCCGGGACTATCGGGGATACGCAGTATTTT.

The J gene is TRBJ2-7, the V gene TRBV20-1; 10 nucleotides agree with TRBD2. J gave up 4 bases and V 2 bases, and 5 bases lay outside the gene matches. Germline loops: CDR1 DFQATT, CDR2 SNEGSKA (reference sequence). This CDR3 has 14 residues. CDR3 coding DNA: TGCAGTGCTAGATCTCCTAGCGGGAGTTACGAGCAGTACTTC. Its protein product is CSARSPSGSYEQYF.

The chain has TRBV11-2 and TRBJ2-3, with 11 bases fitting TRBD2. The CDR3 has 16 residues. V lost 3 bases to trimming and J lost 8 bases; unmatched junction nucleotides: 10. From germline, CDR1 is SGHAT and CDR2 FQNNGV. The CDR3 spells CASSFYLAGGAGTQYF. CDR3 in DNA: TGTGCCAGCAGCTTCTACCTAGCGGGAGGTGCGGGTACGCAGTATTTT.

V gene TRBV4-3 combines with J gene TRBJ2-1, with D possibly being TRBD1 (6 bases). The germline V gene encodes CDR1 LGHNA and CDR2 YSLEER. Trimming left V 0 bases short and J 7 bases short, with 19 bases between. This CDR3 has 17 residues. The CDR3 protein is CASSQDQSVTGKNEQFF. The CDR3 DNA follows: TGCGCCAGCAGCCAAGATCAGAGTGTGACAGGAAAGAATGAGCAGTTCTTC.

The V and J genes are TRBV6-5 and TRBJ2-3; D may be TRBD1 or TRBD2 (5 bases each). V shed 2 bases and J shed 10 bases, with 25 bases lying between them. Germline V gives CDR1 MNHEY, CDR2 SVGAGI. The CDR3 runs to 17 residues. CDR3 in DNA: TGTGCCAGCAGTTACAAGGGACGTACGTTAGGCAAAGCGGCGCAGTATTTT. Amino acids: CASSYKGRTLGKAAQYF.

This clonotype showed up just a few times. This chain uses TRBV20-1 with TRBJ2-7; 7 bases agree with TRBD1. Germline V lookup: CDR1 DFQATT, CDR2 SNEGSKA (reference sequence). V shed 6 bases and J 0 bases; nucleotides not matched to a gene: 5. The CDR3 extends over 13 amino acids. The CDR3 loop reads CSALGDSSYEQYF. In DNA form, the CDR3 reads TGCAGTGCCCTGGGGGACAGCTCCTACGAGCAGTACTTC.

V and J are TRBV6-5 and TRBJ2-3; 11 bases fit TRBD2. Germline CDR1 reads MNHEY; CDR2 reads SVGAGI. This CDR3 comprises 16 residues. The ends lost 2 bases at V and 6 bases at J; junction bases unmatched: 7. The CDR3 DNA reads TGTGCCAGCAGTTACCTAGCGGGAGGATCTCCCGATACGCAGTATTTT. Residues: CASSYLAGGSPDTQYF.

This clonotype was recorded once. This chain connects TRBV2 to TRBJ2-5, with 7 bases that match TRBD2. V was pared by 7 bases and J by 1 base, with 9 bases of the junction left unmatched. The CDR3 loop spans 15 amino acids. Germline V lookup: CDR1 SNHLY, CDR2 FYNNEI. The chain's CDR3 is CASNERDGPQETQYF. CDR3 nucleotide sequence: TGTGCCAGCAACGAGCGGGATGGACCCCAAGAGACCCAGTACTTC.

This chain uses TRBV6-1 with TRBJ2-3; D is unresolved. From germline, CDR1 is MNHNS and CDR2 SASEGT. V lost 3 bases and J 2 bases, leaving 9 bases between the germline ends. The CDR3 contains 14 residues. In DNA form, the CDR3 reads TGTGCCAGCAGTGACGGTCCGAACACAGATACGCAGTATTTT. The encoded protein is CASSDGPNTDTQYF.

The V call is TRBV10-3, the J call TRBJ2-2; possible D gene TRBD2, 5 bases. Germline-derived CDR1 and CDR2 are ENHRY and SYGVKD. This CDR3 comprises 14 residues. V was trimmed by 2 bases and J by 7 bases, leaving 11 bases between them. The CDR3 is CAISEILGGGELFF. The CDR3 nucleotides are TGTGCCATCAGTGAGATACTAGGAGGCGGGGAGCTGTTTTTT.

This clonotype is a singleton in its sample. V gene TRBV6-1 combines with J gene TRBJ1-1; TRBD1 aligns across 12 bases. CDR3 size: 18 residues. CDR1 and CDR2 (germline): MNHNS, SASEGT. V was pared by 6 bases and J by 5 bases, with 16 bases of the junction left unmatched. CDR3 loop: CASRSQGRDRGRYTEAFF. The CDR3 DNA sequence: TGTGCCAGCAGGAGCCAGGGCCGGGACAGGGGGCGGTATACTGAAGCTTTCTTT.

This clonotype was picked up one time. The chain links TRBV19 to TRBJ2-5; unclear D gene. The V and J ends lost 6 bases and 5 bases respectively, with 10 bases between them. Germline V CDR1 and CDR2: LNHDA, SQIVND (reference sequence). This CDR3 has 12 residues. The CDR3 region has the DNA TGTGCCAGTAGCGGCCTTGGGGAGACCCAGTACTTC. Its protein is CASSGLGETQYF. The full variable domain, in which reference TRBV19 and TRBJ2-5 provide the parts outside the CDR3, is DGGITQSPKYLFRKEGQNVTLSCEQNLNHDAMYWYRQDPGQGLRLIYYSQIVNDFQKGDIAEGYSVSREKKESFPLTVTSAQKNPTAFYLCASSGLGETQYFGPGTRLLVL.

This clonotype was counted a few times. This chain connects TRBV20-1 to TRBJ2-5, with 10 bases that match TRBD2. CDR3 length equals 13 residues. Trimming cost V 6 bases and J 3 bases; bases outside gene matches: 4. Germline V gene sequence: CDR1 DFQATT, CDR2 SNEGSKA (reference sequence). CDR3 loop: CSAPGLAEETQYF. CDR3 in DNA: TGCAGTGCACCTGGACTAGCGGAAGAGACCCAGTACTTC.

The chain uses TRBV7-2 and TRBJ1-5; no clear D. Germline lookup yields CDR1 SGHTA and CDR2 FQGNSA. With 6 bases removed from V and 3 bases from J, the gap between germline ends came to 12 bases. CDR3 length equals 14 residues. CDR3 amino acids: CASSKGRINQPQHF. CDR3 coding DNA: TGTGCCAGCAGTAAAGGACGGATCAATCAGCCCCAGCATTTT. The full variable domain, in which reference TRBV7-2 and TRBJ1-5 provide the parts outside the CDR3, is GAGVSQSPSNKVTEKGKDVELRCDPISGHTALYWYRQSLGQGLEFLIYFQGNSAPDKSGLPSDRFSAERTGGSVSTLTIQRTQQEDSAVYLCASSKGRINQPQHFGDGTRLSIL.